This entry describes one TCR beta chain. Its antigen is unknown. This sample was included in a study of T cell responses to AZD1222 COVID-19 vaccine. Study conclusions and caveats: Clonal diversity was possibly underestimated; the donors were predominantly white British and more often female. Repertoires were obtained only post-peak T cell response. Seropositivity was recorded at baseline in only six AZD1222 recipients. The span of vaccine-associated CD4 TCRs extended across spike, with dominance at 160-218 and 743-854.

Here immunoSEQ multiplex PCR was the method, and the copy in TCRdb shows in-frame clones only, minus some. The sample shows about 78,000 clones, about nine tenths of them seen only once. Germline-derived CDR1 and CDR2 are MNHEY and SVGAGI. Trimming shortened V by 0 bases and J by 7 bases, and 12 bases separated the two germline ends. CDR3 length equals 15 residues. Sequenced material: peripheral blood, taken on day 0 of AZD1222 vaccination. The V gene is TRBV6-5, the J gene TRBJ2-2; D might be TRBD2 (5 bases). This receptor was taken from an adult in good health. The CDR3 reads CASSYSRRVGGELFF. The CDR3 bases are TGTGCCAGCAGTTACTCGAGGCGGGTTGGCGGGGAGCTGTTTTTT.